Listed below are T cell receptor beta chains from one sample, sequenced in a study of cytomegalovirus exposure and HLA in healthy donors. TCRdb keeps only in-frame clones here, not all; method: immunoSEQ multiplex PCR. The table shows about 160,000 clones, with roughly 82% occurring only once. The sample taken for sequencing was PBMCs. The source is a woman aged 50 to 65 in good health and CMV-seropositive. CDR3s include the opening cysteine and the closing phenylalanine or tryptophan. Each record gives: J gene, clone size, D gene, V gene, CDR3 protein, CDR3 DNA. A D gene is named only where the DNA matches it firmly. Clone size is not always given. Where it is, it says once, few, many or a class for expanded clones.

TRBJ1-2 | - | - | TRBV19 | CASRDRLGYTF | TGTGCCAGTAGGGATAGACTTGGCTACACCTTC
TRBJ2-3 | - | TRBD2 | TRBV6-5 | CASSYRGGAGDTQYF | TGTGCCAGCAGTTACCGCGGGGGGGCAGGAGATACGCAGTATTTT
TRBJ2-7 | - | TRBD1 | TRBV10-3 | CAISDSMSGGRYEQYF | TGTGCCATCAGTGACTCGATGTCAGGGGGCCGGTACGAGCAGTACTTC
TRBJ1-1 | - | - | TRBV11-2 | CASSSQMNTEAFF | TGTGCCAGCAGCTCTCAGATGAACACTGAAGCTTTCTTT
TRBJ2-1 | - | TRBD1 | TRBV5-6 | CASSWTGSYNEQFF | TGTGCCAGCAGCTGGACAGGGTCCTACAATGAGCAGTTCTTC
TRBJ2-3 | - | TRBD2 | TRBV4-2 | CASSQERLAVDTQYF | TGTGCCAGCAGCCAAGAGAGACTAGCGGTAGATACGCAGTATTTT
TRBJ1-1 | once | - | TRBV6-1 | CASSELGVYPEAFF | TGTGCCAGCAGTGAACTAGGGGTTTATCCTGAAGCTTTCTTT
TRBJ1-1 | - | - | TRBV10-2 | CASQGNFAEAFF | TGCGCCAGCCAGGGGAATTTCGCTGAAGCTTTCTTT
TRBJ2-7 | - | - | TRBV5-1 | CASSLYSGSYEQYF | TGCGCCAGCAGCTTGTATTCGGGCTCCTACGAGCAGTACTTC
TRBJ1-1 | few | - | TRBV7-3 | CASSPYPDTEAFF | TGTGCCAGCAGCCCATACCCGGACACTGAAGCTTTCTTT
TRBJ1-4 | few | TRBD1 | TRBV30 | CAWSVPTGHNEKLFF | TGTGCCTGGAGTGTACCGACAGGGCATAATGAAAAACTGTTTTTT
TRBJ2-2 | - | - | TRBV19 | CASSRTGELFF | TGTGCCAGTTCGCGGACCGGGGAGCTGTTTTTT
TRBJ2-1 | - | TRBD1 | TRBV7-9 | CASSQGQNNEQFF | TGTGCCAGCAGCCAGGGACAGAACAATGAGCAGTTCTTC
TRBJ2-1 | - | TRBD2 | TRBV5-6 | CASNLGGGMYNEQFF | TGTGCCAGCAACCTTGGCGGGGGGATGTACAATGAGCAGTTCTTC
TRBJ1-6 | few | - | TRBV9 | CASSARGRGQGSPLHF | TGTGCCAGCAGCGCCCGTGGCAGGGGCCAAGGGTCACCCCTCCACTTT
TRBJ1-2 | few | TRBD1 | TRBV29-1 | CSVTQGVSYGYTF | TGCAGCGTTACCCAGGGGGTAAGCTATGGCTACACCTTC
TRBJ1-3 | once | - | TRBV11-2 | CASSRNGNTIYF | TGTGCCAGCAGCCGTAATGGAAACACCATATATTTT
TRBJ2-5 | - | - | TRBV5-6 | CASSPGQGPSGSQETQYF | TGTGCCAGCAGCCCGGGACAGGGGCCTAGCGGGAGCCAAGAGACCCAGTACTTC
TRBJ1-3 | - | - | TRBV19 | CASSIQGQSSGNTIYF | TGTGCCAGTAGCATCCAGGGGCAGAGCTCTGGAAACACCATATATTTT
TRBJ1-6 | - | - | TRBV2 | CASSSDRNSPLHF | TGTGCCAGCAGTTCTGACAGGAATTCACCCCTCCACTTT
TRBJ2-1 | - | - | TRBV7-3 | CASSRGGEFSEQFF | TGTGCCAGCAGCCGTGGTGGGGAGTTCTCTGAGCAGTTCTTC
TRBJ2-2 | - | TRBD2 | TRBV29-1 | CSALPGRAGELFF | TGCAGCGCCCTGCCCGGGAGGGCCGGGGAGCTGTTTTTT
TRBJ2-7 | - | - | TRBV10-2 | CASIGGGAEQYF | TGCGCCAGCATAGGAGGAGGGGCCGAGCAGTACTTC
TRBJ2-1 | - | - | TRBV7-3 | CASSFTREQFF | TGTGCCAGCAGCTTCACGAGGGAGCAGTTCTTC
TRBJ1-2 | many | - | TRBV5-6 | CASSLGQEYGYTF | TGTGCCAGCAGCTTGGGGCAGGAATATGGCTACACCTTC
TRBJ2-3 | - | TRBD2 | TRBV5-1 | CASSFSGGAVTDTQYF | TGCGCCAGCAGCTTTAGCGGGGGGGCGGTCACAGATACGCAGTATTTT
TRBJ2-3 | few | TRBD1 | TRBV27 | CATPSSGQGMRGTDTQYF | TGTGCCACCCCTAGTTCGGGACAGGGGATGCGGGGCACAGATACGCAGTATTTT
TRBJ1-3 | - | - | TRBV2 | CASSKGTGNTIYF | TGTGCCAGCAGCAAAGGGACAGGAAACACCATATATTTT
TRBJ2-7 | - | TRBD2 | TRBV30 | CARSGGPYEQYF | TGTGCCCGGAGCGGGGGTCCCTACGAGCAGTACTTC
TRBJ2-2 | few | - | TRBV9 | CASSVGRRNTGELFF | TGTGCCAGCAGCGTGGGGCGCCGGAACACCGGGGAGCTGTTTTTT
TRBJ2-1 | - | - | TRBV7-8 | CASSLAGQGEQFF | TGTGCCAGCAGCTTGGCAGGGCAAGGTGAGCAGTTCTTC
TRBJ1-1 | - | - | TRBV29-1 | CSVRRTGNTEAFF | TGCAGCGTTCGACGGACTGGGAACACTGAAGCTTTCTTT
TRBJ2-7 | - | - | TRBV5-1 | CASRPGMIEFYEQYF | TGCGCCAGCAGACCAGGGATGATCGAATTCTACGAGCAGTACTTC
TRBJ2-3 | - | - | TRBV30 | CAWSDPQLADSTDTQYF | TGTGCCTGGAGTGACCCCCAACTAGCTGACAGCACAGATACGCAGTATTTT
TRBJ2-1 | - | TRBD1 | TRBV5-5 | CASSLGTGEFF | TGTGCCAGCAGCTTGGGGACAGGGGAGTTCTTC
TRBJ1-1 | - | - | TRBV25-1 | CASSDGRGAVGAFF | TGTGCCAGCAGTGACGGTCGGGGGGCCGTCGGGGCTTTCTTT
TRBJ1-2 | - | - | TRBV5-1 | CASRPGTTSNYGYTF | TGCGCCAGCCGGCCCGGGACAACCTCTAACTATGGCTACACCTTC
TRBJ2-1 | - | TRBD2 | TRBV19 | CASSIGAGGHNEQFF | TGTGCCAGTAGTATAGGGGCGGGGGGGCACAATGAGCAGTTCTTC
TRBJ1-6 | once | - | TRBV6-1 | CASSGASSYNSPLHF | TGTGCCAGCAGTGGAGCGAGCTCCTATAATTCACCCCTCCACTTT
TRBJ1-2 | - | TRBD1 | TRBV25-1 | CASSGPSRGRWYGYTF | TGTGCCAGCAGTGGACCGTCCAGGGGGCGCTGGTATGGCTACACCTTC
TRBJ1-5 | few | - | TRBV6-5 | CASTPTRGARQPQHF | TGTGCCAGCACCCCTACGCGGGGGGCCAGGCAGCCCCAGCATTTT
TRBJ1-1 | - | - | TRBV28 | CASSFGGGMNTEAFF | TGTGCCAGCAGTTTTGGTGGGGGGATGAACACTGAAGCTTTCTTT
TRBJ1-5 | once | - | TRBV2 | CASSRHEGGGFNQPQHF | TGTGCCAGCAGTCGACATGAAGGAGGAGGGTTCAATCAGCCCCAGCATTTT
TRBJ2-5 | - | TRBD1 | TRBV5-6 | CASSTGLDRDRVETQYF | TGTGCCAGCAGCACCGGCCTCGACAGGGATCGGGTTGAGACCCAGTACTTC
TRBJ2-2 | - | TRBD1 | TRBV6-5 | CASSGTGGTGELFF | TGTGCCAGCAGTGGGACAGGGGGTACCGGGGAGCTGTTTTTT
TRBJ2-1 | - | TRBD1 | TRBV7-9 | CASHRGLYNEQFF | TGTGCCAGCCACAGGGGGCTCTACAATGAGCAGTTCTTC
TRBJ1-2 | - | - | TRBV28 | CASSDPRRGYGYTF | TGTGCCAGCAGTGACCCGAGACGGGGCTATGGCTACACCTTC
TRBJ1-5 | - | - | TRBV12-5 | CASGLVGQRQPQHF | TGTGCTAGTGGTTTGGTAGGACAGAGGCAGCCCCAGCATTTT
TRBJ2-2 | - | TRBD1 | TRBV19 | CASSTGQRNTGELFF | TGTGCCAGTAGTACGGGACAGAGGAACACCGGGGAGCTGTTTTTT
TRBJ2-5 | - | - | TRBV5-4 | CASSSQGKKETQYF | TGTGCCAGCAGCTCGCAGGGAAAGAAAGAGACCCAGTACTTC
TRBJ1-2 | - | TRBD1 | TRBV5-4 | CASSLRTGGDYGYTF | TGTGCCAGCAGCTTGCGGACAGGGGGGGACTATGGCTACACCTTC
TRBJ1-4 | - | - | TRBV4-1 | CASSQEWASNEKLFF | TGCGCCAGCAGCCAAGAGTGGGCATCTAATGAAAAACTGTTTTTT